This T cell receptor beta chain was captured by sequencing in a study of T cell responses to AZD1222 COVID-19 vaccine. Study results and limitations: Donors were largely white British and mainly female; clonal diversity was possibly underestimated. Repertoire samples came only from after the peak T cell response.

The V gene's germline CDR1 is SGHAT and CDR2 FQNNGV. CDR3 length: 16 residues. V lost 5 bases to trimming and J lost 0 bases, with 13 bases between them. To note about this clone: Its cognate antigen is unknown.

Repertoires were generated with immunoSEQ multiplex PCR, while TCRdb's copy carries only in-frame clones and drops some. The table has under 150,000 clones, roughly 90% seen once; the top ten hold over 8.5%. Here the sequenced sample was peripheral blood, taken on day 0 of MenACWY control vaccination. The receptor was isolated from an adult in good health. V usage is TRBV11-2 and J usage is TRBJ1-4, with D unclear. CDR3 region: CASSPWKGATNEKLFF. The CDR3 nucleotides are TGTGCCAGCAGCCCCTGGAAGGGTGCAACTAATGAAAAACTGTTTTTT. Looking up the rest from reference TRBV11-2 and TRBJ1-4 gives the full variable domain: EAGVAQSPRYKIIEKRQSVAFWCNPISGHATLYWYQQILGQGPKLLIQFQNNGVVDDSQLPKDRFSAERLKGVDSTLKIQPAKLEDSAVYLCASSPWKGATNEKLFFGSGTQLSVL.